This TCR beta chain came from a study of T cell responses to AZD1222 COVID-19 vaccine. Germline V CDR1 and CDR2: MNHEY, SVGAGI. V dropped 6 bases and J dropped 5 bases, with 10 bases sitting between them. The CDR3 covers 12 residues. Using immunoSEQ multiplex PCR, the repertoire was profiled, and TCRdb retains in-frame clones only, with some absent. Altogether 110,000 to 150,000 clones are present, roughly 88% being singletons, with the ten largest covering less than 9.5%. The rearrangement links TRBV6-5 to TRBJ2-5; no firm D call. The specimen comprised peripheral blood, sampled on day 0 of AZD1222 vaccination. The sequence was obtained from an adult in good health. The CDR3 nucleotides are TGTGCCAGCAGGTCAGCCTGGGAGACCCAGTACTTC. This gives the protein CASRSAWETQYF.